The 14 T cell receptor beta chains listed next were all sequenced from one sample in a study of blood T cell repertoires in COVID-19. Measured with immunoSEQ multiplex PCR; TCRdb has only the in-frame clones, and not every one. The sample comprises approximately 270,000 clones, 70% to 90% of which are singletons, and roughly 3% rests with the top ten. The sample taken for sequencing was peripheral blood. Source of these receptors: a man aged 18 to 30 with active or convalescent COVID-19.

V is TRBV29-1 and J is TRBJ1-1; 8 nucleotides align to TRBD1. CDR1 and CDR2 from the germline V gene are SQVTM and ANQGSEA. V shed 6 bases, J shed 1 base, and the junction held 10 bases outside the gene matches. The CDR3 has 15 amino acids. Written as DNA, the CDR3 is TGCAGCGTAAGCGGCCCCGGGACAGGGAACACTGAAGCTTTCTTT. This gives the protein CSVSGPGTGNTEAFF.

The chain uses TRBV28 and TRBJ1-4; TRBD1 is a possible D gene (6 bases). The CDR3 runs to 12 residues. Trimming removed 2 bases from V and 10 bases from J, with 8 bases in between. The germline V gene encodes CDR1 MDHEN and CDR2 SYDVKM. The CDR3 loop is CASSLPQGKLFF. In nucleotides, the CDR3 is TGTGCCAGCAGTTTACCACAGGGAAAACTGTTTTTT.

The chain recombines TRBV5-8 with TRBJ1-2; D remains unclear. The CDR3 runs to 17 residues. Trimming stripped 3 bases from V and 1 base from J, with 19 bases between. Germline lookup yields CDR1 SGHTS and CDR2 YDEGEE. DNA for the CDR3: TGTGCCAGCAGCTCCGGACTGACCCCATCCTTTAACTATGGCTACACCTTC. It translates to CASSSGLTPSFNYGYTF.

The rearrangement joins TRBV28 to TRBJ2-7; D uncertain. The CDR3 consists of 13 residues. The germline CDR1 and CDR2 sequences are MDHEN and SYDVKM. Trimming shortened V by 6 bases and J by 1 base, and 10 bases separated the two germline ends. The CDR3, as DNA: TGTGCCAGCAGAGTGACTCGGTCCTACGAGCAGTACTTC. Amino acid sequence: CASRVTRSYEQYF.

The chain recombines TRBV4-3 with TRBJ2-5; D possibly corresponds to TRBD1 (5 bases). Germline-derived CDR1 and CDR2 are LGHNA and YSLEER. The V end was cut by 3 bases, the J end by 2 bases, with 7 bases between. CDR3 length equals 13 residues. As DNA, the CDR3 is TGCGCCAGCAGCCACGACAGACAAGAGACCCAGTACTTC. It yields the protein CASSHDRQETQYF.

V is TRBV5-4 and J is TRBJ2-5, with 7 positions matching TRBD1. This CDR3 spans 15 amino acids. Per the germline V gene, CDR1 is SGHNT and CDR2 is YYREEE (reference sequence). Trimming at V came to 0 bases and at J to 1 base, leaving 3 bases not matched to a gene. The CDR3 is CASSLGGTAQETQYF. The CDR3 DNA is TGTGCCAGCAGCTTGGGAGGGACAGCCCAAGAGACCCAGTACTTC. The full variable domain, rest sourced from reference TRBV5-4 and TRBJ2-5, is ETGVTQSPTHLIKTRGQQVTLRCSSQSGHNTVSWYQQALGQGPQFIFQYYREEENGRGNFPPRFSGLQFPNYSSELNVNALELDDSALYLCASSLGGTAQETQYFGPGTRLLVL.

The chain combines TRBV11-2 with TRBJ2-7, with 9 bases identical to TRBD1. V was clipped by 0 bases and J by 5 bases; unmatched bases: 8. This CDR3 contains 16 residues. From germline, CDR1 is SGHAT and CDR2 FQNNGV. The CDR3 DNA reads as TGTGCCAGCAGCTTAGATGGTAGGGACAGGGTGGACGAGCAGTACTTC. Translated, it gives CASSLDGRDRVDEQYF. The complete variable domain, with remaining parts taken from reference TRBV11-2 and TRBJ2-7, reads EAGVAQSPRYKIIEKRQSVAFWCNPISGHATLYWYQQILGQGPKLLIQFQNNGVVDDSQLPKDRFSAERLKGVDSTLKIQPAKLEDSAVYLCASSLDGRDRVDEQYFGPGTRLTVT.

The chain recombines TRBV5-6 with TRBJ2-3, with D tentatively TRBD1 (5 bases). Germline V lookup: CDR1 SGHDT, CDR2 YYEEEE. CDR3 size: 14 residues. Trimming took 4 bases from V and 2 from J, leaving 11 bases between them. The CDR3 region has the DNA TGTGCCAGCAGCCCGACAGTTCCCACAGATACGCAGTATTTT. It yields the protein CASSPTVPTDTQYF.

The chain combines TRBV29-1 with TRBJ2-3, with D perhaps TRBD2 (6 bases). The CDR3 runs 13 residues. Germline V gene lookup returns CDR1 SQVTM and CDR2 ANQGSEA. Deletions cut 2 bases from V and 8 bases from J, with 14 bases between. This chain's CDR3 is CSVETAGRGTQYF. For the CDR3, the DNA is TGCAGCGTTGAAACAGCGGGTCGAGGTACGCAGTATTTT.

In this sample, this clone turned up once. The gene calls are TRBV10-1 and TRBJ2-3; a weak D match, TRBD2 (6 bases). Trimming removed 2 bases at V and 8 bases at J, with 11 bases between. Per the germline V gene, CDR1 is WNHNN and CDR2 is SYGVQD (reference sequence). The CDR3 totals 13 residues. The CDR3, as DNA: TGCGCCAGCAGTGAGGGCGGGGACGGTACGCAGTATTTT. It specifies CASSEGGDGTQYF.

The V gene is TRBV28, the J gene TRBJ1-5; 9 bases align to TRBD1. Germline loops: CDR1 MDHEN, CDR2 SYDVKM. The CDR3 spans 15 residues. V trimming: 6 bases; J trimming: 4 bases; junction bases outside the gene matches: 7. The CDR3 region is CASRRGDRVNQPQHF. The CDR3 nucleotides are TGTGCCAGCAGAAGGGGGGACAGGGTAAATCAGCCCCAGCATTTT.

The gene calls are TRBV9 and TRBJ1-1, with TRBD1 matching over 7 bases. Germline V gene data show CDR1 as SGDLS and CDR2 as YYNGEE. V lost 4 bases and J lost 0; bases outside the gene matches: 3. The CDR3 is 14 amino acids. The CDR3 protein is CASSLTGMNTEAFF. The DNA for the CDR3 is TGTGCCAGCAGCTTGACAGGGATGAACACTGAAGCTTTCTTT. Full variable domain (rest looked up from reference TRBV9 and TRBJ1-1): DSGVTQTPKHLITATGQRVTLRCSPRSGDLSVYWYQQSLDQGLQFLIQYYNGEERAKGNILERFSAQQFPDLHSELNLSSLELGDSALYFCASSLTGMNTEAFFGQGTRLTVV.

This clone showed up just once. The CDR3 reads CASSFARTPGEKLFF. The CDR3 bases are TGTGCCAGCAGCTTTGCGCGGACACCCGGTGAAAAACTGTTTTTT. This chain links TRBV12-1 with TRBJ1-4; the D call in the table, TRBD1, was not verified against the DNA. TRBV12-1 corresponds to a pseudogene. The CDR3 spans 15 residues.

The chain combines TRBV19 with TRBJ2-3, with D perhaps TRBD2 (5 bases). Germline V gives CDR1 LNHDA, CDR2 SQIVND (reference sequence). The CDR3 totals 16 residues. V was cut by 2 bases and J by 1 base, with 13 bases left in between. CDR3 region: CASSISPGSGTDTQYF. CDR3 nucleotides: TGTGCCAGTAGTATATCGCCGGGGTCAGGCACAGATACGCAGTATTTT. The full variable domain, in which reference TRBV19 and TRBJ2-3 provide the parts outside the CDR3, is DGGITQSPKYLFRKEGQNVTLSCEQNLNHDAMYWYRQDPGQGLRLIYYSQIVNDFQKGDIAEGYSVSREKKESFPLTVTSAQKNPTAFYLCASSISPGSGTDTQYFGPGTRLTVL.